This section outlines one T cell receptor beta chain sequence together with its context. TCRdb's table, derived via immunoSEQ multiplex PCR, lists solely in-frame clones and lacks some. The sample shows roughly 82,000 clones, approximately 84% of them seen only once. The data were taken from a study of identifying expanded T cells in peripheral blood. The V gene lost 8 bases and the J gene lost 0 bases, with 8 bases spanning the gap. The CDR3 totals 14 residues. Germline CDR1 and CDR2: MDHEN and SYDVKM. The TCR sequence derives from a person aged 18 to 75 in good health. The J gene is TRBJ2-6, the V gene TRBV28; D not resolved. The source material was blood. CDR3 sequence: CASDSLSGANVLTF. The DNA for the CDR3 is TGTGCCAGCGATTCTCTCTCTGGGGCCAACGTCCTGACTTTC. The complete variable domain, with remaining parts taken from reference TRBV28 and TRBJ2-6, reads DVKVTQSSRYLVKRTGEKVFLECVQDMDHENMFWYRQDPGLGLRLIYFSYDVKMKEKGDIPEGYSVSREKKERFSLILESASTNQTSMYLCASDSLSGANVLTFGAGSRLTVL.